The 2 T cell receptor beta chains below come from one sample, sequenced in a study of CXCR3-negative and CXCR3-positive naive CD8 T cells (dated 2019 in TCRdb). These reads were obtained on a NextSeq 550. The Human TCR Profiling Kit (MiLaboratory) was used to make UMI-labeled 5' RACE TRB cDNA libraries. The reads underwent TCRdb reprocessing, giving one record for each CDR3 protein sequence and no DNA. This sample's table has entries for roughly 29,000 distinct CDR3 sequences. The ten largest clones add up to 10% of the sample. Sequenced: memory CD8+ T cells from blood. The cell subset or site label, read with the paper, signifies: conventional CD8+ memory T cells (TMEM), sorted as controls. The receptor set was obtained from a human donor in good health. Some clones in this sample may be carry-over from other donors' samples.

The rearrangement links TRBV27 to TRBJ2-1. The CDR3 consists of 15 residues. In germline, CDR1 is MNHEY, CDR2 SMNVEV (reference sequence). The CDR3 sequence is CASNLAKSSYNEQFF.

The V gene is TRBV5-1, the J gene TRBJ2-7; TCRdb outputs TRBD1, but without DNA this stays unchecked. Germline values: CDR1 SGHRS, CDR2 YFSETQ. This CDR3 is built from 15 residues. CDR3 residues: CASNNPGTGIYEQYF.